The 18 T cell receptor beta chains below were found in one sample sequenced in a study of T cell repertoires in ileal Crohn's disease. TCRdb's copy holds only in-frame clones and misses some; the assay was immunoSEQ multiplex PCR. The data contain about 7,900 clones, around 81% of them seen just once; the ten biggest clones take up about 4.5%. The specimen sequenced was ileal tissue. Receptor source: an adult with Crohn's disease.

Only a few counts were recorded for this clone. The gene calls are TRBV6-1 and TRBJ2-7, with TRBD1 identical over 10 bases. The length of the CDR3 is 13 residues. The V and J ends lost 7 bases and 6 bases, in that order; junction bases with no gene match: 6. From germline, CDR1 is MNHNS and CDR2 SASEGT. Here the CDR3 reads CASIVGQGVEQYF. DNA for the CDR3: TGTGCCAGCATCGTAGGACAGGGGGTCGAGCAGTACTTC.

J is TRBJ2-4 and V is TRBV6-4; 8 bases line up with TRBD1. Germline V gene data show CDR1 as MRHNA and CDR2 as SNTAGT. The CDR3 contains 19 residues. V gave up 0 bases and J gave up 2 bases; unmatched junction bases: 12. The CDR3 bases are TGTGCCAGCAGTGACTCGGGGGGACAGGACGAGATTACCAAAAACATTCAGTACTTC. Encoded protein: CASSDSGGQDEITKNIQYF.

J is TRBJ1-2 and V is TRBV19, with 8 bases aligning to TRBD1. CDR1 is LNHDA, CDR2 SQIVND, per germline (reference sequence). V dropped 3 bases and J dropped 8; count of bases not matched to a gene: 14. The CDR3 consists of 16 residues. CDR3 DNA sequence: TGTGCCAGTAGTATTTCAGGGGGCCGACCCCTCGAGGGCTACACCTTC. Residues: CASSISGGRPLEGYTF.

This clone was counted once. This chain links TRBV11-2 with TRBJ2-7; TRBD2 is a possible D gene (6 bases). From germline, CDR1 is SGHAT and CDR2 FQNNGV. This CDR3 has 14 amino acids. V was pared by 4 bases and J by 4 bases, with 14 bases between. The CDR3 here is CASSWGVRTYEQYF. CDR3 in DNA: TGTGCCAGCAGCTGGGGGGTTAGAACTTACGAGCAGTACTTC.

V gene TRBV5-1 combines with J gene TRBJ2-1, with D unclear. Germline V gene lookup returns CDR1 SGHRS and CDR2 YFSETQ. CDR3 length: 13 residues. V lost 1 base, J lost 4 bases, and 6 bases lay in between. CDR3 in amino acids: CASSLRQYNEQFF. In DNA, the CDR3 is TGCGCCAGCAGCTTGCGTCAGTACAATGAGCAGTTCTTC.

This chain joins TRBV6-1 and TRBJ1-2, with TRBD1 matching 8 bases. Germline V CDR1 and CDR2: MNHNS, SASEGT. The CDR3 covers 14 residues. V lost 4 bases to trimming and J lost 4 bases; unmatched junction nucleotides: 5. CDR3 nucleotide sequence: TGTGCCAGCAGTGCCCGGGACAGGCCCTATGGCTACACCTTC. The encoded protein is CASSARDRPYGYTF.

There are a few counts of this clone. The J gene is TRBJ2-4, the V gene TRBV7-8, with 7 bases that match TRBD2. The CDR3 is 16 residues long. J lost 3 bases, V lost 6 bases, and 11 bases had no gene match. The germline V gene encodes CDR1 SGHVS and CDR2 FQNEAQ. The CDR3 nucleotides are TGTGCCAGCAGGTTGGGCGGGAGAGGTGTCAAAAACATTCAGTACTTC. It is translated as CASRLGGRGVKNIQYF.

The chain recombines TRBV9 with TRBJ2-7; tentatively, D is TRBD1 (7 bases). V lost 2 bases and J 3 bases, leaving 15 bases between the germline ends. Germline V lookup: CDR1 SGDLS, CDR2 YYNGEE. The CDR3 runs 15 residues. CDR3 DNA: TGTGCCAGCAGCGTCTCAAACAGGGGAGGCTACGAGCAGTACTTC. Protein: CASSVSNRGGYEQYF.

The chain combines TRBV5-4 with TRBJ1-2; D gene ambiguous. CDR1 SGHNT and CDR2 YYREEE come from the germline V gene (reference sequence). V lost 5 bases and J lost 0, with 5 bases in between. The CDR3 length is 12 residues. CDR3 region: CASSVSNYGYTF. CDR3 DNA: TGTGCCAGCAGTGTATCTAACTATGGCTACACCTTC.

This clone has only one observation. The CDR3 region is CASSNRDRGYTF. The CDR3 nucleotides are TGTGCCAGCAGCAACAGGGACCGAGGCTACACCTTC. The gene calls are TRBV5-6 and TRBJ1-2; tentatively, D is TRBD1 (6 bases). CDR1 and CDR2 from the germline V gene are SGHDT and YYEEEE. Trimming pared 4 bases from V and 8 bases from J, leaving 12 bases between. This CDR3 is 12 amino acids long.

This chain connects TRBV7-8 to TRBJ2-7; 13 bases fit TRBD2. The CDR3 runs to 16 residues. The V gene's germline CDR1 is SGHVS and CDR2 FQNEAQ. V shed 5 bases, J shed 7 bases, and the junction held 11 bases outside the gene matches. CDR3 region: CASSPGLAGEIGEQYF. CDR3 nucleotides: TGTGCCAGCAGCCCCGGACTAGCGGGGGAAATAGGGGAGCAGTACTTC. Variable domain in full (rest from reference TRBV7-8 and TRBJ2-7): GAGVSQSPRYKVAKRGQDVALRCDPISGHVSLFWYQQALGQGPEFLTYFQNEAQLDKSGLPSDRFFAERPEGSVSTLKIQRTQQEDSAVYLCASSPGLAGEIGEQYFGPGTRLTVT.

The V gene is TRBV25-1, the J gene TRBJ1-1, with TRBD1 matching over 8 bases. The germline CDR1 and CDR2 sequences are MGHDK and SYGVNS. CDR3 length: 15 amino acids. The ends lost 4 bases at V and 3 bases at J; junction bases unmatched: 7. CDR3 protein: CASSGHGTGDTEAFF. The CDR3 region has the DNA TGTGCCAGCAGTGGCCACGGGACAGGAGACACTGAAGCTTTCTTT.

The gene calls are TRBV27 and TRBJ2-7, with 8 bases lining up with TRBD2. Per the germline V gene, CDR1 is MNHEY and CDR2 is SMNVEV (reference sequence). Trimming took 3 bases from V and 0 from J; bases not matched to a gene: 4. This CDR3 comprises 15 residues. The CDR3 nucleotides are TGTGCCAGCAGTTTGGGACTAGGAAGCTCCTACGAGCAGTACTTC. Amino acids: CASSLGLGSSYEQYF.

The genes are TRBV7-2 and TRBJ2-6, with a possible D match to TRBD1 (6 bases). The CDR3 covers 15 residues. V was cut by 3 bases and J by 2 bases, with 8 bases left in between. CDR1 is SGHTA and CDR2 is FQGNSA in the germline V gene. This chain's CDR3 is CASSFRQAGANVLTF. The DNA for the CDR3 is TGTGCCAGCAGCTTTCGACAGGCTGGGGCCAACGTCCTGACTTTC.

The table lists this clone with a few counts. The genes are TRBV2 and TRBJ2-7, with D possibly matching TRBD2 (6 bases). With 8 bases removed from V and 5 bases from J, the gap between germline ends came to 13 bases. Germline CDR1 SNHLY, CDR2 FYNNEI. The CDR3 has 12 residues. CDR3 nucleotide sequence: TGTGCCAGCTGGAGGGTTGGTGACGAGCAGTACTTC. Its protein is CASWRVGDEQYF.

This sequence joins TRBV5-5 and TRBJ1-2, with D possibly TRBD1 on 6 matching bases. V lost 0 bases and J lost 8, with 17 bases in between. CDR1 SGHKS and CDR2 YYEKEE come from the germline V gene (reference sequence). The CDR3 consists of 15 residues. In DNA form, the CDR3 reads TGTGCCAGCAGCTTGGAAACAGGGTATATGGGAGGCTACACCTTC. This sequence encodes CASSLETGYMGGYTF.

V gene TRBV9 combines with J gene TRBJ2-1; 8 nucleotides line up with TRBD2. The V and J ends lost 4 bases and 11 bases, in that order; junction bases with no gene match: 11. Looked up from germline, CDR1 is SGDLS and CDR2 is YYNGEE. The CDR3 totals 14 residues. For the CDR3, the DNA is TGTGCCAGCAGCACCTCCGGGACTAGTCCCAAGCAGTTCTTC. Amino acid sequence: CASSTSGTSPKQFF.

The chain joins TRBV21-1 to TRBJ2-7; the DNA was not used to check the table's D call, TRBD1. TRBV21-1 is a documented pseudogene. This CDR3 is 15 amino acids long. The CDR3 DNA is TGTGCCAGCAGCAAAGTTGCAGGGCCAACCTACGAGCAGTACTTC. This translates into CASSKVAGPTYEQYF.